The 18 T cell receptor beta chains below come from one sample, sequenced in a study of vaccination effects on CD4 cells after COVID-19. Expansion of antigen-specific CD4+ T cells with viral peptide pools was carried out by the ViraFEST assay before sequencing. Following 10 days of culture, CD4+ T cells were isolated. Prior SARS-CoV-2 infection was absent in the vaccine recipients, as shown by negative nucleocapsid antibodies. Here immunoSEQ multiplex PCR was the method, and the copy in TCRdb shows in-frame clones only, minus some. The sample records tens of thousands of clones, roughly 76% being singletons. Antigen specificity for these receptors is unknown. The sample here was CD4+ T cells from PBMCs cultured with SARS-CoV-2 spike peptides, taken before COVID-19 vaccination. These receptors came from a human donor who received a COVID-19 vaccine.

This clone was seen once. This chain joins TRBV5-4 and TRBJ1-1, with D hard to call. The CDR3 is 12 residues long. Trimming took 4 bases from V and 7 from J, leaving 11 bases between them. Germline CDR1 is SGHNT and CDR2 is YYREEE (reference sequence). The CDR3 bases are TGTGCCAGCAGCATCATCGGCCGTGAAGCTTTCTTT. Translated: CASSIIGREAFF.

This clone is medium-sized in the sample. This chain joins TRBV6-1 and TRBJ1-5; D is perhaps TRBD1 (6 bases). The CDR3 covers 17 residues. Germline V CDR1 and CDR2: MNHNS, SASEGT. V lost 1 base and J lost 2, with 15 bases in between. CDR3 in amino acids: CASSEVGGGRGNQPQHF. CDR3 nucleotides: TGTGCCAGCAGTGAAGTGGGAGGGGGAAGAGGCAATCAGCCCCAGCATTTT.

The V call is TRBV2, the J call TRBJ2-1; 12 nucleotides line up with TRBD2. In germline, CDR1 is SNHLY, CDR2 FYNNEI. V trimming: 0 bases; J trimming: 15 bases; junction bases outside the gene matches: 9. This CDR3 spans 15 amino acids. The CDR3 DNA reads TGTGCCAGCAGTGAAGCGGAGACTAGCGGGAGTCGGGTGTTCTTC. Protein sequence: CASSEAETSGSRVFF.

The rearrangement joins TRBV7-8 to TRBJ1-1, with 9 bases fitting TRBD1. Germline trimming cut 5 bases from V and 5 bases from J; bases unmatched to any gene: 9. Germline-derived CDR1 and CDR2 are SGHVS and FQNEAQ. The CDR3 covers 15 residues. This CDR3 reads CASSLTGGAKTEAFF. The CDR3 DNA sequence: TGTGCCAGCAGCCTCACAGGGGGCGCGAAAACTGAAGCTTTCTTT.

This chain joins TRBV7-2 and TRBJ1-6, with D possibly matching TRBD1 (6 bases). Germline CDR1 is SGHTA and CDR2 is FQGNSA. Between the trimmed V and J ends, which lost 1 base and 6 bases, there was a span of 10 bases. The CDR3 runs to 15 residues. The CDR3 nucleotides are TGTGCCAGCAGCTTAGACAGGGTGGCTAATTCACCCCTCCACTTT. Its translation: CASSLDRVANSPLHF.

This clone came up a few times. The chain has TRBV12-3 or TRBV12-4 and TRBJ1-2; D ambiguous. The CDR3 contains 12 residues. V was shortened by 6 bases and J by 1 base, with 6 bases between the two germline ends. Here the CDR3 DNA reads TGTGCCAGCAGCGACTTTAACTATGGCTACACCTTC. Its protein is CASSDFNYGYTF.

The chain combines TRBV2 with TRBJ2-7; the match to TRBD2 covers 13 bases. The CDR3 has 18 amino acids. The trim removed 4 bases at V and 4 bases at J, leaving 13 bases unmatched. Germline values: CDR1 SNHLY, CDR2 FYNNEI. CDR3 protein: CASSVGGLAGVNEYEQYF. The CDR3 DNA is TGTGCCAGCAGTGTGGGAGGACTAGCGGGAGTGAATGAATACGAGCAGTACTTC.

The chain uses TRBV11-2 and TRBJ2-1; 10 bases align to TRBD2. This CDR3 region has 16 residues. The germline CDR1 and CDR2 sequences are SGHAT and FQNNGV. V dropped 6 bases and J dropped 0; count of bases not matched to a gene: 5. CDR3 amino acids: CASRPSGGLSYNEQFF. The CDR3 region has the DNA TGTGCCAGCAGACCTAGCGGGGGCCTCTCCTACAATGAGCAGTTCTTC.

The sample holds a few counts of this clone. The CDR3 loop reads CASSLRTEYGYTF. The CDR3 bases are TGTGCCAGCAGCTTAAGGACAGAATATGGCTACACCTTC. V usage is TRBV11-1 and J usage is TRBJ1-2, with D perhaps matching TRBD1 (6 bases). The length of the CDR3 is 13 residues. The germline V gene encodes CDR1 SGHAT and CDR2 FQDESV (reference sequence). Trimming shortened V by 2 bases and J by 5 bases, and 9 bases separated the two germline ends.

The chain couples TRBV7-2 to TRBJ1-3, with 9 bases that match TRBD1. CDR1 SGHTA and CDR2 FQGNSA come from the germline V gene. CDR3 length: 16 residues. Losses at the gene ends were 5 bases for V and 2 bases for J; bases not matched to a gene: 7. The CDR3 coding sequence is TGTGCCAGCAGCCCCGGACAGGGGTTGACTGGAAACACCATATATTTT. Its translation is CASSPGQGLTGNTIYF.

This clone was counted only a few times. This sequence joins TRBV2 and TRBJ2-1; no definite D call. The CDR3 is 15 amino acids. V shed 6 bases and J shed 1 base, with 13 bases lying between them. Germline V CDR1 and CDR2: SNHLY, FYNNEI. CDR3 bases: TGTGCCAGCAGGAGGCCAGCTTTATCCTACAATGAGCAGTTCTTC. Its protein is CASRRPALSYNEQFF.

V and J are TRBV5-4 and TRBJ2-2; the match to TRBD2 covers 7 bases. The V and J ends lost 7 bases and 1 base, in that order; junction bases with no gene match: 19. The CDR3 length is 19 residues. Germline CDR1 is SGHNT and CDR2 is YYREEE (reference sequence). CDR3 in DNA: TGTGCCAGCGGGGAGCTGACGGGAGGAAAAAAGGGGAACACCGGGGAGCTGTTTTTT. Its translation: CASGELTGGKKGNTGELFF.

This clone appeared many times. This chain links TRBV14 with TRBJ1-2; D might be TRBD1 (5 bases). With 1 base removed from V and 10 bases from J, the gap between germline ends came to 10 bases. CDR1 and CDR2 from the germline V gene are SGHDN and FVKESK. The CDR3 totals 12 residues. CDR3 protein: CASSQVGRSYTF. The CDR3 nucleotides read TGTGCCAGCAGCCAAGTGGGGCGGTCCTACACCTTC.

V gene TRBV20-1 combines with J gene TRBJ2-6; TRBD2 aligns across 10 bases. The CDR3 extends over 16 amino acids. The ends lost 4 bases at V and 2 bases at J; junction bases unmatched: 5. CDR1 and CDR2 (germline): DFQATT, SNEGSKA (reference sequence). Here the CDR3 reads CSATERGGPGANVLTF. The CDR3 coding sequence is TGCAGTGCTACTGAGCGGGGGGGCCCTGGGGCCAACGTCCTGACTTTC.

This rearrangement joins TRBV10-3 to TRBJ2-1; TRBD1 matches 8 bases. Germline V gene sequence: CDR1 ENHRY, CDR2 SYGVKD. This CDR3 has 13 amino acids. V dropped 3 bases and J dropped 8; count of bases not matched to a gene: 3. The CDR3 DNA reads TGTGCCATCAGTGAACAGGGGGGAGATGAGCAGTTCTTC. This encodes CAISEQGGDEQFF.

The chain carries TRBV6-2 or TRBV6-3 and TRBJ1-2; the match to TRBD1 covers 7 bases. The CDR3 is 16 amino acids. CDR1 is MNHEY, CDR2 SVGEGT, per germline. The junction had 11 bases not matched to a gene; V was cut back by 2 bases and J by 5 bases. CDR3 DNA sequence: TGTGCCAGCAGTTACCCGAAAGGGGGCGCATTTTATGGCTACACCTTC. Its translation is CASSYPKGGAFYGYTF.

The chain employs TRBV5-1 and TRBJ2-7; 9 bases are shared with TRBD1. There are 14 residues in the CDR3. CDR1 and CDR2 from the germline V gene are SGHRS and YFSETQ. V trimming: 0 bases; J trimming: 3 bases; junction bases outside the gene matches: 1. Written as DNA, the CDR3 is TGCGCCAGCAGCTTGGACAGGGGGCGCTACGAGCAGTACTTC. Translated: CASSLDRGRYEQYF.

This clone showed up just a few times. The rearrangement uses TRBV12-3 or TRBV12-4 and TRBJ1-2, with TRBD1 as a possible D gene (6 bases). The CDR3 runs 12 residues. V lost 4 bases to trimming and J lost 3 bases, with 6 bases between them. CDR3 sequence: CASSYRDYGYTF. CDR3 bases: TGTGCCAGCAGTTACAGGGACTATGGCTACACCTTC.